This T cell receptor (beta chain) is from a study of cytomegalovirus exposure and HLA in healthy donors. 60 Vbeta and 13 Jbeta primers were used in PCR. TCRdb keeps only in-frame clones here, not all; method: immunoSEQ multiplex PCR. The sample gives fewer than 150,000 clones, over 60% of which show up once; around 6.8% is in the top ten. Looked up from germline, CDR1 is SGHDN and CDR2 is FVKESK. V was shortened by 0 bases and J by 4 bases, with 6 bases between the two germline ends. The CDR3 covers 13 residues. Material: PBMCs. The chain uses TRBV14 and TRBJ1-2, with D unresolved. The sequence was collected from a middle-aged man in good health and CMV-seropositive. The DNA of the CDR3 is TGTGCCAGCAGCCAAGACCAATCCTATGGCTACACCTTC. Amino acid sequence: CASSQDQSYGYTF.